Presented here are 6 T cell receptor beta chains from one specimen sequenced in a study of OX40 agonist ivuxolimab in advanced cancers. TCRdb's copy holds only in-frame clones and misses some; the assay was immunoSEQ multiplex PCR. This sample yields approximately 77,000 clones, of which approximately 80% are seen a single time; around 0.51% belongs to the top ten. The starting material was CD4+ or CD8+ T cells sorted from blood, obtained in a trial of the OX40 agonist ivuxolimab. These receptors were obtained from an adult with an advanced solid tumor such as melanoma, head and neck, liver or kidney cancer.

There are a few counts of this clone. J is TRBJ1-6 and V is TRBV28; D is unclear. The germline CDR1 and CDR2 sequences are MDHEN and SYDVKM. This CDR3 has 15 amino acids. The V end lost 3 bases, the J end lost 5 bases, and 11 bases lay between the germline ends. The CDR3: CASSFWTGNNSPLHF. The CDR3 DNA reads TGTGCCAGCAGTTTCTGGACGGGGAATAATTCACCCCTCCACTTT. Combining the CDR3 with reference TRBV28 and TRBJ1-6 gives the whole variable domain DVKVTQSSRYLVKRTGEKVFLECVQDMDHENMFWYRQDPGLGLRLIYFSYDVKMKEKGDIPEGYSVSREKKERFSLILESASTNQTSMYLCASSFWTGNNSPLHFGNGTRLTVT.

This chain joins TRBV5-4 and TRBJ1-1; D ambiguous. The CDR3 consists of 15 residues. Trimming removed 1 base at V and 1 base at J, with 11 bases between. The germline gives CDR1 SGHNT, CDR2 YYREEE (reference sequence). CDR3 residues: CASSLNRAPNTEAFF. CDR3 nucleotide sequence: TGTGCCAGCAGCTTGAATCGGGCCCCGAACACTGAAGCTTTCTTT.

The chain joins TRBV6-5 to TRBJ2-3; 7 nucleotides agree with TRBD2. The V gene end was trimmed by 6 bases and the J gene end by 4 bases; junction bases not matched to a gene: 4. Germline CDR1 MNHEY, CDR2 SVGAGI. CDR3 length: 13 amino acids. CDR3 amino acids: CASRQRDADTQYF. The CDR3 DNA sequence: TGTGCCAGCAGGCAGCGGGACGCAGATACGCAGTATTTT.

This rearrangement joins TRBV2 to TRBJ1-5; D is undetermined. The germline V and J ends were trimmed by 7 bases and 0 bases, with 13 bases remaining between them. This CDR3 has 15 residues. Germline values: CDR1 SNHLY, CDR2 FYNNEI. As DNA, the CDR3 is TGTGCCAGCAAAGGCAGGCCTTATAGCAATCAGCCCCAGCATTTT. It is translated as CASKGRPYSNQPQHF. The variable domain in full, with the rest retrieved from reference TRBV2 and TRBJ1-5, is EPEVTQTPSHQVTQMGQEVILRCVPISNHLYFYWYRQILGQKVEFLVSFYNNEISEKSEIFDDQFSVERPDGSNFTLKIRSTKLEDSAMYFCASKGRPYSNQPQHFGDGTRLSIL.

The gene calls are TRBV30 and TRBJ2-2, with 9 bases matching TRBD2. The CDR3 has 16 amino acids. CDR1 is GTSNPN and CDR2 is SVGIG in the germline V gene (reference sequence). The trim removed 4 bases at V and 2 bases at J, leaving 8 bases unmatched. The DNA of the CDR3 is TGTGCCTGGAAAAGGCGGGGGGGCCCCAACACCGGGGAGCTGTTTTTT. It yields the protein CAWKRRGGPNTGELFF.

This CDR3 is CASSPGHLHGYTF. Written as DNA, the CDR3 is TGTGCCAGCTCACCCGGACATCTTCATGGCTACACCTTC. The chain combines TRBV18 with TRBJ1-2; maybe TRBD1 (5 bases). Trimming shortened V by 3 bases and J by 6 bases, and 11 bases separated the two germline ends. This CDR3 has 13 residues. Germline assignment: CDR1 KGHSH and CDR2 LQKENI.